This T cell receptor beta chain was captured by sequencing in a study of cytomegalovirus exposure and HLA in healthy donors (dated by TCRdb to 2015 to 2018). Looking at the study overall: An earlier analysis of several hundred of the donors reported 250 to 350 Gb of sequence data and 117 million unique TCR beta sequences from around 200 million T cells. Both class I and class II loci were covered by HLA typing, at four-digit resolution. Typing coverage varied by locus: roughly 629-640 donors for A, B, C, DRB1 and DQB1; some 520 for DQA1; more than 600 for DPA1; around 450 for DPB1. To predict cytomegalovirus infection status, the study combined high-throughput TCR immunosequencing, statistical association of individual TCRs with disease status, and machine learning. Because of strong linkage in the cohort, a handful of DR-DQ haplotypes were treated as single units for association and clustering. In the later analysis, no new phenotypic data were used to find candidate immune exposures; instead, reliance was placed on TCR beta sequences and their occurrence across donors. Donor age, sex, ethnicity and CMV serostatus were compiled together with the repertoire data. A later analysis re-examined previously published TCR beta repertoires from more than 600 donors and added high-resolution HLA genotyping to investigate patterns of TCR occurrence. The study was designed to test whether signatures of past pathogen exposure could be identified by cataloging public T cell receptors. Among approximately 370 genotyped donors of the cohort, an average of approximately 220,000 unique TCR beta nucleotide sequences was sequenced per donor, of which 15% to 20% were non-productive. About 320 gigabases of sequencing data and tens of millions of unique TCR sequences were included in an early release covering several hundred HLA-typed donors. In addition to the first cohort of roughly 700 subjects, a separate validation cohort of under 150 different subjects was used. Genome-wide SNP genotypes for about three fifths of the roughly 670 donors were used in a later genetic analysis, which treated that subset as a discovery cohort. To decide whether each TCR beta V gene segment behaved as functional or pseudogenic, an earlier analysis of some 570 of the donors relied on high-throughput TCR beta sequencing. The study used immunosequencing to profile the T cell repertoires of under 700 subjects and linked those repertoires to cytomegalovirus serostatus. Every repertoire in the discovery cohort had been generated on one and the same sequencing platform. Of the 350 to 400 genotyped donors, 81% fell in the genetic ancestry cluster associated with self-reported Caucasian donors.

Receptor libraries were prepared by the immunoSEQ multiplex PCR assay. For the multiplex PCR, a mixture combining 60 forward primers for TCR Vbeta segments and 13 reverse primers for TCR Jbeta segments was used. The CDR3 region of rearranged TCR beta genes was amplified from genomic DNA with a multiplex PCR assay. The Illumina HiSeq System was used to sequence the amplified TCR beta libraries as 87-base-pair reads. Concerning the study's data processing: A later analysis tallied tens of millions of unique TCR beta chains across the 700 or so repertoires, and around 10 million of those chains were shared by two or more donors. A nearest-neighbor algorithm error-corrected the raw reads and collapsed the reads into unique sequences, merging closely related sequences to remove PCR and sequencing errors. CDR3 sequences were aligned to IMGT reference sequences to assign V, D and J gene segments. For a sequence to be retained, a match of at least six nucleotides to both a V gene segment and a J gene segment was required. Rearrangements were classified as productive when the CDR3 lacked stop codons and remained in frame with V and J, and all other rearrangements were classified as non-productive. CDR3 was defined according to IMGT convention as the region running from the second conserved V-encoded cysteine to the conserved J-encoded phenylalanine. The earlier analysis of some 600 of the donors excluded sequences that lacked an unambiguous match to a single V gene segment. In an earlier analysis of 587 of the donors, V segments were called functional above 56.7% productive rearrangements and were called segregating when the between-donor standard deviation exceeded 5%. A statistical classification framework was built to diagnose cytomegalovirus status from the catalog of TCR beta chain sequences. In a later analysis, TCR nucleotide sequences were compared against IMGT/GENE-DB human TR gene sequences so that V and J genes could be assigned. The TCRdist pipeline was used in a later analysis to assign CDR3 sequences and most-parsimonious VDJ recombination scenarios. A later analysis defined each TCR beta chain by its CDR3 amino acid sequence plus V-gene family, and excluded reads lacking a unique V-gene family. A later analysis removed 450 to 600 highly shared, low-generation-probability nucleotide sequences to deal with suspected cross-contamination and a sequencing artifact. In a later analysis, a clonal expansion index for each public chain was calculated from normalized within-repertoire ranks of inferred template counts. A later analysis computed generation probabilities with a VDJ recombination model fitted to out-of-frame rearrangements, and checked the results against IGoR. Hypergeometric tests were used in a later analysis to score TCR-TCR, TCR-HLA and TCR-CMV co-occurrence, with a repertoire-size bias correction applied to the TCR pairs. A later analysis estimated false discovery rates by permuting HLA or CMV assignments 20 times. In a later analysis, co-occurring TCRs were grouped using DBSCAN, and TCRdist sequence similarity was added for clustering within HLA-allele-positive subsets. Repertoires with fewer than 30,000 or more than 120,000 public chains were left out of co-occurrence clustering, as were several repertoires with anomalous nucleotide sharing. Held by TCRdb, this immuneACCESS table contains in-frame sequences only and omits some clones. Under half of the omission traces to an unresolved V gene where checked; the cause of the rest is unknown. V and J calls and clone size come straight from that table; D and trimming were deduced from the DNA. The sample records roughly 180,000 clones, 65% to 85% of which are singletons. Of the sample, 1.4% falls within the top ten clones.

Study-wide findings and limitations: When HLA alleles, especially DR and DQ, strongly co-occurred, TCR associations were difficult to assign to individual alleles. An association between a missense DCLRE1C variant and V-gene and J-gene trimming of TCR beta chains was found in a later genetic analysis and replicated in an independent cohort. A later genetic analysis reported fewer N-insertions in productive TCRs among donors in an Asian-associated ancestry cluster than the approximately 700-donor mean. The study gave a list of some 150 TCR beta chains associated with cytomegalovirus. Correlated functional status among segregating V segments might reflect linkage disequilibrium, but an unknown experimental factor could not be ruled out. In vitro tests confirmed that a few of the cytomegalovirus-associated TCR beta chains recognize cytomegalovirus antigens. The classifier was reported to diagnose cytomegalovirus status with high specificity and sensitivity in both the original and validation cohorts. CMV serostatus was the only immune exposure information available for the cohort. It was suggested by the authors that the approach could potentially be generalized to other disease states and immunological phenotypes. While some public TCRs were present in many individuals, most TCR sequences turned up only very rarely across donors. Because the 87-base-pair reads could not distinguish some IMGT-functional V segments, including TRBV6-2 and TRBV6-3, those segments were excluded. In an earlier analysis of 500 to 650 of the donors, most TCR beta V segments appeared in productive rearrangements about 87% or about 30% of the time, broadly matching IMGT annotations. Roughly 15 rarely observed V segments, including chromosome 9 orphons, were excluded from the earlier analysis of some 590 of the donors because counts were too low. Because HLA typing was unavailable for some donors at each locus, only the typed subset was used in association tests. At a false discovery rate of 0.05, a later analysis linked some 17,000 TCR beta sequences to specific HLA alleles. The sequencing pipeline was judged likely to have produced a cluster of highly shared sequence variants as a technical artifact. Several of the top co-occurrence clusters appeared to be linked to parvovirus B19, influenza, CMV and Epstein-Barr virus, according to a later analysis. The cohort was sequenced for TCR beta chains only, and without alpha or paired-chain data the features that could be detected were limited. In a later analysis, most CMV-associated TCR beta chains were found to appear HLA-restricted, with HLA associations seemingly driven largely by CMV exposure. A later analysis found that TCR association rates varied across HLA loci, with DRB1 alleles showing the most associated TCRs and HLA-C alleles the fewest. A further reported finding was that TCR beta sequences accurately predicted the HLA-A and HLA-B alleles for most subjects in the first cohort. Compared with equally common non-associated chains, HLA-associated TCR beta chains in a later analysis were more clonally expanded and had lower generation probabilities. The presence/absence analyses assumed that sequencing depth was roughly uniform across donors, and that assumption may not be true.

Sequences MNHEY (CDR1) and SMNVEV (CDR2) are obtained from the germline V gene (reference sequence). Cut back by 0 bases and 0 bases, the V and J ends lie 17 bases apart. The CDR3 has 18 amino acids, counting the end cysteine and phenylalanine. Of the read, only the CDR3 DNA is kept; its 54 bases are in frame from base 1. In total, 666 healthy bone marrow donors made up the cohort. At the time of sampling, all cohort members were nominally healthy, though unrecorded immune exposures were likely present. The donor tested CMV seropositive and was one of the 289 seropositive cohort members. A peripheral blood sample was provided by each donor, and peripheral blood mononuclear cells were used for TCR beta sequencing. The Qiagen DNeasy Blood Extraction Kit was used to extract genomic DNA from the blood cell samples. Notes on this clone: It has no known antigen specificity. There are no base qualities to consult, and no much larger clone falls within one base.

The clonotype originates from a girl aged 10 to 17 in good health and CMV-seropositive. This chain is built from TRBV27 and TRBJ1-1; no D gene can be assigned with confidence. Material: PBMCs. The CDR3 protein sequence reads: CASSLSPPEGAMNTEAFF. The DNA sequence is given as TGTGCCAGCAGTTTATCGCCCCCGGAGGGCGCCATGAACACTGAAGCTTTCTTT.